This is a list of T cell receptor beta chains from one sample in a study of OX40 agonist ivuxolimab in advanced cancers. Produced via immunoSEQ multiplex PCR; TCRdb's table is partial and in-frame only. Of over 55,000 clones listed, less than 95% are singletons. The sample was CD4+ or CD8+ T cells sorted from blood, taken in a trial of the OX40 agonist ivuxolimab. All receptors come from an adult with an advanced solid tumor such as melanoma, head and neck, liver or kidney cancer. Each CDR3 is given with its conserved first and last residue. The D gene is left open where the match is weak. Expanded clones are given a class, and other clones once, few, many or no size at all.

D gene	V gene	J gene	clone size	CDR3 DNA	CDR3 protein
.	TRBV11-1	TRBJ2-6	.	TGTGCCAGCAGCCCATTTGGATCTGGGGCCAACGTCCTGACTTTC	CASSPFGSGANVLTF
.	TRBV28	TRBJ2-2	.	TGTGCCAGCAGTTTACCCGGGTTATGGGCCGGGGAGCTGTTTTTT	CASSLPGLWAGELFF
.	TRBV4-2	TRBJ2-3	.	TGTGCCAGCAGCCAAAGAGACAGTCAAGATACGCAGTATTTT	CASSQRDSQDTQYF
.	TRBV5-1	TRBJ2-6	.	TGCGCCAGCAGCGTCGGTTCTGGGGCCAACGTCCTGACTTTC	CASSVGSGANVLTF
TRBD2	TRBV18	TRBJ2-1	.	TGTGCCAGCTCGACTCGGAGCGGGGAGGGTTACAATGAGCAGTTCTTC	CASSTRSGEGYNEQFF
.	TRBV6-4	TRBJ2-6	.	TGTGCCAGCAGTGAGTGGGGGGCCAACGTCCTGACTTTC	CASSEWGANVLTF
.	TRBV27	TRBJ2-7	.	TGTGCCAGCACCCCCGGAGACAGGAGCTCCTACGAGCAGTACTTC	CASTPGDRSSYEQYF
.	TRBV5-6	TRBJ2-5	once	TGTGCCAGCAGCCAACTTTCAAGAGGGCAAGAGACCCAGTACTTC	CASSQLSRGQETQYF
TRBD1	TRBV19	TRBJ2-1	once	TGTGCCAGTAGTATCGGGACAGGAACCTACAATGAGCAGTTCTTC	CASSIGTGTYNEQFF
.	TRBV2	TRBJ1-5	.	TGTGCCAGCAATTGGGACCGTGGCGGGCAGCCCCAGCATTTT	CASNWDRGGQPQHF
.	TRBV11-3	TRBJ2-3	.	TGTGCCAGCAGTTTTTTAGGGGGCGGGAGAATCGGTACGCAGTATTTT	CASSFLGGGRIGTQYF
TRBD1	TRBV5-1	TRBJ2-7	.	TGCGCCAGCAGGTCCCGGACAGGGACGCACGAGCAGTACTTC	CASRSRTGTHEQYF
TRBD2	TRBV4-1	TRBJ2-3	.	TGCGCCAGCAGCCAAGGCAGCGGGAACACAGATACGCAGTATTTT	CASSQGSGNTDTQYF
.	TRBV18	TRBJ2-2	.	TGTGCCAGCTCACCACCTGTCAGGGACGTCACCGGGGAGCTGTTTTTT	CASSPPVRDVTGELFF
.	TRBV28	TRBJ1-1	.	TGTGCCAGCAGTTTATACAGGGCGGAAGCTTTCTTT	CASSLYRAEAFF
TRBD1	TRBV2	TRBJ1-4	.	TGTGCCACTACGACCAGGGGGACACCTAATGAAAAACTGTTTTTT	CATTTRGTPNEKLFF
TRBD1	TRBV7-3	TRBJ1-2	.	TGTGCCAGCAGCGCACCGGGACAGTTGTACTACACCTTC	CASSAPGQLYYTF
TRBD1	TRBV11-3	TRBJ2-2	.	TGTGCCAGCAGCCCTCGAAAAGGGACAGGATTTTCCGGGGAGCTGTTTTTT	CASSPRKGTGFSGELFF
.	TRBV6-5	TRBJ1-2	.	TGTGCCAGCAGTCACCAGGGCGGCCATGGCTACACCTTC	CASSHQGGHGYTF
.	TRBV7-9	TRBJ2-5	.	TGTGCCAGCAGCTTACAAGAGACCCAGTACTTC	CASSLQETQYF
.	TRBV5-6	TRBJ1-5	.	TGTGCCAGCAGCCTGGGGGCCGGCCCATATAGCAATCAGCCCCAGCATTTT	CASSLGAGPYSNQPQHF
.	TRBV19	TRBJ2-3	.	TGTGCCAGTAGTGGCGGAGACACAGATACGCAGTATTTT	CASSGGDTDTQYF
TRBD2	TRBV7-2	TRBJ2-2	.	TGTGCCAGCAGCTTAAGCGGAGGTAGCGGGACCGGGGAGCTGTTTTTT	CASSLSGGSGTGELFF
TRBD2	TRBV5-1	TRBJ2-3	.	TGCGCCAGCAGCCTTAGCGGGAGTTCAGATACGCAGTATTTT	CASSLSGSSDTQYF
.	TRBV7-3	TRBJ2-1	.	TGTGCCAGCAGCTTAGGGTCCAGGGGATACAATGAGCAGTTCTTC	CASSLGSRGYNEQFF
.	TRBV11-2	TRBJ2-5	.	TGTGCCAGCAGCTTAGCTCGGGTGGGGGCTCAAGAGACCCAGTACTTC	CASSLARVGAQETQYF
.	TRBV9	TRBJ2-3	.	TGTGCCAGCAGCGTAGAGGGGTCCTCCACAGATACGCAGTATTTT	CASSVEGSSTDTQYF
.	TRBV5-1	TRBJ2-5	.	TGCGCCAGCAGCGGTCAGGGTCGGGAGACCCAGTACTTC	CASSGQGRETQYF
TRBD1	TRBV7-8	TRBJ1-5	.	TGTGCCAGCAGCTTCCAGGGGGCGCCGAGCAATCAGCCCCAGCATTTT	CASSFQGAPSNQPQHF
.	TRBV6-1	TRBJ1-5	few	TGTGCCTACGGGACGGCGGGGCAGCCCCAGCATTTT	CAYGTAGQPQHF
TRBD2	TRBV7-2	TRBJ2-4	.	TGTGCCAGCAGCTTCCTGCCGCGGGGGACCAAAAACATTCAGTACTTC	CASSFLPRGTKNIQYF
TRBD1	TRBV10-3	TRBJ1-2	.	TGTGCCATCAGTGAGTCGGGGACAGGGGTTTCTGGCTACACCTTC	CAISESGTGVSGYTF
.	TRBV19	TRBJ1-3	.	TGTGCCAGTAGTATCTCGGTACAAAACACCATATATTTT	CASSISVQNTIYF
.	TRBV5-1	TRBJ1-1	.	TGCGCCAGCAGCTCGAAAACCGGGGGTGGAGGGGTGAACACTGAAGCTTTCTTT	CASSSKTGGGGVNTEAFF
TRBD1	TRBV11-2	TRBJ2-2	once	TGTGCCAGCAGCCCCGGGACAGGGCTTTGGACCGGGGAGCTGTTTTTT	CASSPGTGLWTGELFF
TRBD1	TRBV18	TRBJ1-2	medium-sized	TGTGCCAGCTCAGGACAGGGGACTGCTAACTATGGCTACACCTTC	CASSGQGTANYGYTF
TRBD2	TRBV29-1	TRBJ2-5	.	TGCAGCGTTGAAGCGACTAGCGGGAGTTCAGAGACCCAGTACTTC	CSVEATSGSSETQYF
.	TRBV5-1	TRBJ2-7	.	TGCGCCAGCAGCTTGGGGGACACCTCCTACGAGCAGTACTTC	CASSLGDTSYEQYF
.	TRBV11-3	TRBJ1-4	.	TGTGCCAGCAGCTTAAGTGAAAAACTGTTTTTT	CASSLSEKLFF
.	TRBV19	TRBJ2-3	.	TGTGCCAGTAGTAAGGACCGGGCCACGAGTGGGACAGATACGCAGTATTTT	CASSKDRATSGTDTQYF
TRBD1	TRBV18	TRBJ1-3	.	TGTGCCAGCTCACCATTGGGACAGGGGGCGAACTCTGGAAACACCATATATTTT	CASSPLGQGANSGNTIYF
.	TRBV28	TRBJ2-1	.	TGTGCCAGCAGTTTAGTCGTGGGTGAGCAGTTCTTC	CASSLVVGEQFF
TRBD1	TRBV5-1	TRBJ2-3	.	TGCGCCAGTAAATCGGGGACAGGGTTTGATACGCAGTATTTT	CASKSGTGFDTQYF
.	TRBV7-8	TRBJ2-7	.	TGTGCCAGCAGCCCATACAGGGACGAGCAGTACTTC	CASSPYRDEQYF
.	TRBV5-1	TRBJ2-2	.	TGCGCCAGCAGCTTGTCAGGCGGCACCGGGGAGCTGTTTTTT	CASSLSGGTGELFF
.	TRBV2	TRBJ1-4	.	TGTGCCAGCAGTGAACTAGAAAATGAAAAACTGTTTTTT	CASSELENEKLFF
.	TRBV5-1	TRBJ2-1	.	TGCGCCAGCAGCGCGGGACTTGGTCCCTCCAATGAGCAGTTCTTC	CASSAGLGPSNEQFF
.	TRBV2	TRBJ1-5	.	TGTGCCAGCAGTGAAAAGGTCTTAGGCAATCAGCCCCAGCATTTT	CASSEKVLGNQPQHF
TRBD1	TRBV11-1	TRBJ2-2	.	TGTGCCAGCAGAAGAACAGGGGGCGGAACGAGCACCGGGGAGCTGTTTTTT	CASRRTGGGTSTGELFF
.	TRBV2	TRBJ2-7	.	TGTGCCAGCAGAGGGTCGGCTGGGGGCGAGCAGTACTTC	CASRGSAGGEQYF
.	TRBV5-5	TRBJ1-1	.	TGTGCCAGCAGCCGTGCTGGGAACACTGAAGCTTTCTTT	CASSRAGNTEAFF
.	TRBV5-4	TRBJ2-5	.	TGTGCCAGCAGCTTGTCGGAGACCCAGTACTTC	CASSLSETQYF
.	TRBV19	TRBJ2-7	.	TGTGCCAGTAGTATCTCGGGCAGGGGATCCTACGAGCAGTACTTC	CASSISGRGSYEQYF
.	TRBV29-1	TRBJ2-5	once	TGCAGCTCGGACTACTCGCCTGGGACCCAGTACTTC	CSSDYSPGTQYF
.	TRBV11-3	TRBJ2-5	.	TGTGCCAGCAGCCAGTCCCAGCGCTCGACCCAGTACTTC	CASSQSQRSTQYF
.	TRBV19	TRBJ1-2	.	TGTGCCAGTAGGCCCCCCCTCGGGCAGGGGATGGGCTATGGCTACACCTTC	CASRPPLGQGMGYGYTF
.	TRBV7-2	TRBJ2-2	once	TGTGCCAGCAGCACTTACACCGGGGAGCTGTTTTTT	CASSTYTGELFF
.	TRBV2	TRBJ1-6	.	TGTGCCAGCAGGGATAATTCACCCCTCCACTTT	CASRDNSPLHF
TRBD1	TRBV2	TRBJ2-7	.	TGTGCCAGCACCCGGGACAGGGGTCCCTACGAGCAGTACTTC	CASTRDRGPYEQYF